This entry lists 14 T cell receptor beta chains sequenced from one sample in a study of glioma-infiltrating T cells. Using RNA template, CDR3s of TCR alpha and beta were amplified with iRepertoire arm-PCR. TCRdb reprocessed the multiplex PCR reads via MiXCR and lists one record per CDR3 protein. The sample has approximately 190,000 distinct CDR3 sequences; approximately 30% are singletons. The specimen was glioma tissue, nonneoplastic brain tissue, or PBMCs (not recorded which). These receptors were obtained from a human donor with low-grade glioma or glioblastoma, undergoing nonglioma brain surgery, or in good health (not recorded which).

As regards this clonotype: A much larger clone is a single base away; this may be a read error. The chain uses TRBV19 and TRBJ1-2, with no clear D. The CDR3 has 13 residues. With 10 bases removed from V and 3 bases from J, the gap between germline ends came to 15 bases. Germline loops: CDR1 LNHDA, CDR2 SQIVND (reference sequence). CDR3 residues: CAMTVGEHYGYTF. CDR3 coding DNA: TGTGCCATGACTGTCGGGGAGCACTATGGCTACACCTTC.

This clonotype was detected ten times or more. This chain links TRBV5-4 with TRBJ1-2; D ambiguous. Germline V lookup: CDR1 SGHNT, CDR2 YYREEE (reference sequence). Trimming shortened V by 4 bases and J by 4 bases, and 17 bases separated the two germline ends. This CDR3 is 15 amino acids long. The CDR3 loop reads CASSSLGQPLYGYTF. CDR3 coding DNA: TGTGCCAGCAGCAGCTTGGGCCAGCCCCTCTATGGCTACACCTTC.

This clonotype was detected ten times or more. The chain carries TRBV6-4 and TRBJ2-3, with 11 bases aligning to TRBD1. Germline V gene lookup returns CDR1 MRHNA and CDR2 SNTAGT. V lost 2 bases to trimming and J lost 2 bases; unmatched junction nucleotides: 0. The length of the CDR3 is 15 residues. DNA for the CDR3: TGTGCCAGCAGTGACGGACAGGGGGCCACAGATACGCAGTATTTT. Translating gives CASSDGQGATDTQYF.

This clonotype came up many times. The gene calls are TRBV3-1 and TRBJ1-2; the D is unclear. The CDR3 sequence is 16 residues long. V lost 0 bases, J lost 5 bases, and 16 bases lay in between. Per the germline V gene, CDR1 is LGHDT and CDR2 is YNNKEL (reference sequence). Here the CDR3 DNA reads TGTGCCAGCAGCCAAGATGGGGTCGGGGTTCTTTATGGCTACACCTTC. Its translation is CASSQDGVGVLYGYTF.

The chain joins TRBV20-1 to TRBJ2-5; 9 nucleotides agree with TRBD2. V lost 1 base, J lost 3 bases, and 6 bases stayed unmatched. In germline, CDR1 is DFQATT, CDR2 SNEGSKA (reference sequence). The CDR3 is 15 residues long. CDR3 DNA sequence: TGCAGTGCTAGAGCTCCGACTAGCGGAAAAGAGACCCAGTACTTC. Translation gives CSARAPTSGKETQYF.

The genes are TRBV27 and TRBJ1-1; D not certain. With 5 bases removed from V and 6 bases from J, the gap between germline ends came to 19 bases. Germline V gene sequence: CDR1 MNHEY, CDR2 SMNVEV (reference sequence). This CDR3 region has 15 residues. The CDR3 region has the DNA TGTGCCAGCAGTCTCCGACTCCTCACGAATCCTGAAGCTTTCTTT. Translated, it gives CASSLRLLTNPEAFF.

On this clonotype: One base away lies a much larger clone, so this may be a sequencing read error. The chain combines TRBV11-2 with TRBJ2-2; tentatively, D is TRBD2 (5 bases). CDR1 is SGHAT and CDR2 is FQNNGV in the germline V gene. The V end was cut by 1 base, the J end by 9 bases, with 9 bases between. The CDR3 contains 13 residues. CDR3: CASSLAMDWELFF. The CDR3 bases are TGTGCCAGCAGCTTAGCGATGGACTGGGAGCTGTTTTTT.

This clonotype was seen ten or more times. This chain links TRBV12-3 or TRBV12-4 with TRBJ1-1; tentatively, D is TRBD1 (5 bases). Trimming pared 3 bases from V and 1 base from J, leaving 6 bases between. The CDR3 is 13 amino acids. CDR3 DNA sequence: TGTGCCAGCAGTTTTGGGGCGAACACTGAAGCTTTCTTT. Translating it yields CASSFGANTEAFF.

This clonotype was seen just once. Because the CDR3 is missing its conserved closing phenylalanine or tryptophan, this is likely a read error. The chain carries TRBV2 and TRBJ2-1; tentative D call: TRBD1 (5 bases). CDR3 length equals 14 residues. Germline V gives CDR1 SNHLY, CDR2 FYNNEI. The CDR3 coding sequence is TGTGCCAGCAGTGCCCCGAGTTGGGGCAATGGGCAGTTCCTC. Its translation: CASSAPSWGNGQFL.

This clonotype showed up many times. Here the CDR3 DNA reads TGCAGTGCACCGACAGGGTGGAAGACCCAGTACTTC. Residues: CSAPTGWKTQYF. This chain links TRBV20-1 with TRBJ2-5; 7 bases align to TRBD1. The CDR3 covers 12 residues. The germline V gene has CDR1 DFQATT and CDR2 SNEGSKA (reference sequence). V lost 6 bases, J lost 6 bases, and 7 bases stayed unmatched.

This clonotype was recorded many times. The chain couples TRBV6-1 to TRBJ1-1; D is perhaps TRBD1 (5 bases). The CDR3 is made up of 16 amino acids. V lost 6 bases, J lost 4 bases, and 21 bases lay in between. From germline, CDR1 is MNHNS and CDR2 SASEGT. CDR3 region: CASSVFLSQGGTEAFF. DNA of the CDR3: TGTGCCAGCAGCGTCTTTTTATCTCAGGGCGGCACTGAAGCTTTCTTT.

This clonotype has ten or more counts. The chain uses TRBV4-3 and TRBJ1-2, with D perhaps TRBD1 (5 bases). The CDR3 runs 14 residues. Trimming pared 0 bases from V and 3 bases from J, leaving 8 bases between. Germline CDR1 LGHNA, CDR2 YSLEER. The CDR3 spells CASSQEGTDYGYTF. Written as DNA, the CDR3 is TGCGCCAGCAGCCAAGAGGGGACTGACTATGGCTACACCTTC.

This clonotype was seen ten or more times. The chain combines TRBV27 with TRBJ1-2; 7 bases fit TRBD1. V shed 6 bases, J shed 4 bases, and the junction held 5 bases outside the gene matches. The CDR3 consists of 13 residues. CDR1 and CDR2 from the germline V gene are MNHEY and SMNVEV (reference sequence). The CDR3 DNA reads TGTGCCAGCAGGGATACAGGGGCCTATGGCTACACCTTC. Protein product: CASRDTGAYGYTF.

This clonotype was counted ten times or more. The chain uses TRBV7-2 and TRBJ2-1, with TRBD1 matching over 9 bases. This CDR3 is 17 amino acids long. Trimming took 4 bases from V and 0 from J; bases not matched to a gene: 7. Germline V CDR1 and CDR2: SGHTA, FQGNSA. The CDR3 nucleotides read TGTGCCAGCAGCTCCGGGGGGACAGGGCCCTCCTACAATGAGCAGTTCTTC. Its translation: CASSSGGTGPSYNEQFF.